This TCR beta chain was recovered during a study of neurological immune-mediated disorders. Study-level findings and limits: Levels of TCR clonal expansion peaked in HTLV-1-associated myelopathy and reached their lowest in multiple sclerosis, under those of healthy controls.

There are many counts of this clonotype. Its antigen is unknown. Germline CDR1 is SEHNR and CDR2 is FQNEAQ (reference sequence). Deletions cut 3 bases from V and 4 bases from J, with 15 bases between. This CDR3 has 15 amino acids. TCRdb processed the 5' RACE reads anew with MiXCR; each CDR3 protein has one entry. This sample has approximately 85,000 distinct CDR3 sequences, with under 4.5% found just once. Time point specified: longitudinal time-point 3. This sequence joins TRBV7-9 and TRBJ1-2, with D maybe TRBD1 (6 bases). Sample: PBMCs. The receptor was derived from a woman aged 60 to 75 with multiple sclerosis. The CDR3 spells CASSLTGPGFYGYTF. DNA of the CDR3: TGTGCCAGCAGCTTGACAGGCCCGGGCTTCTATGGCTACACCTTC.